The 6 T cell receptor beta chains below come from one sample, sequenced in a study of control samples from healthy donors and cancer patients (TCRdb year 2020). The library was produced with the immunoSEQ multiplex PCR assay. Held by TCRdb, this immuneACCESS table contains in-frame sequences only and omits some clones. Under half of the omission traces to an unresolved V gene where checked; the cause of the rest is unknown. In this sample the table shows 65,000 to 100,000 clones, 70% to 90% of which occur a single time. The ten largest clonotypes hold around 20% of the sample. The sequencing sample was made of blood. These receptors came from a man aged 45 to 65 in good health.

This clone was seen only a few times. V and J are TRBV5-6 and TRBJ2-7, with 9 bases matching TRBD2. V was pared by 0 bases and J by 6 bases, with 13 bases of the junction left unmatched. This CDR3 is built from 17 residues. CDR1 and CDR2 (germline): SGHDT, YYEEEE. CDR3 sequence: CASSLAVAGALGFEQYV. The DNA of the CDR3 is TGTGCCAGCAGCTTGGCGGTAGCGGGGGCCCTGGGGTTCGAGCAGTACGTC.

The J gene is TRBJ2-7, the V gene TRBV5-1; 9 bases align to TRBD2. This CDR3 has 16 amino acids. The germline V gene has CDR1 SGHRS and CDR2 YFSETQ. The V and J ends lost 2 bases and 2 bases, in that order; junction bases with no gene match: 8. The DNA for the CDR3 is TGCGCCAGCAGCTTATCTCATCTAGCGGGGCCCTACGAGCAGTACTTC. This sequence encodes CASSLSHLAGPYEQYF.

V gene TRBV19 combines with J gene TRBJ1-2; D is unclear. Germline V gene sequence: CDR1 LNHDA, CDR2 SQIVND (reference sequence). V lost 4 bases, J lost 2 bases, and 5 bases lay in between. This CDR3 is built from 12 residues. The CDR3 loop reads CASSTRNYGYTF. The CDR3 DNA is TGTGCCAGTAGTACAAGGAACTATGGCTACACCTTC.

Points on this clone: At the DNA level, this CDR3 is encoded by other sequences in the same sample as well. The CDR3 loop is CSVATGGGYTF. The CDR3 DNA reads as TGCAGCGTCGCAACAGGGGGTGGCTACACCTTC. The chain carries TRBV29-1 and TRBJ1-2; 8 bases map to TRBD1. V was clipped by 6 bases and J by 7 bases; unmatched bases: 4. This CDR3 contains 11 residues. CDR1 and CDR2 (germline): SQVTM, ANQGSEA.

The DNA of the CDR3 is TGTGCCACCAGTGAGCCGCGGGGGCCAGATACGCAGTATTTT. Amino acid sequence: CATSEPRGPDTQYF. The chain is built from TRBV24-1 and TRBJ2-3, with D possibly TRBD2 on 7 matching bases. Trimming took 4 bases from V and 4 from J, leaving 11 bases between them. The length of the CDR3 is 14 residues. Germline-derived CDR1 and CDR2 are KGHDR and SFDVKD.

The chain is built from TRBV7-2 and TRBJ1-2, with a tentative D call TRBD1 (5 bases). This CDR3 is built from 15 residues. Per germline, CDR1 SGHTA and CDR2 FQGNSA. V lost 6 bases and J 0 bases, leaving 14 bases between the germline ends. The CDR3 sequence is CASSSGTESNYGYTF. In DNA form, the CDR3 reads TGTGCCAGCAGTTCCGGGACGGAATCTAACTATGGCTACACCTTC.